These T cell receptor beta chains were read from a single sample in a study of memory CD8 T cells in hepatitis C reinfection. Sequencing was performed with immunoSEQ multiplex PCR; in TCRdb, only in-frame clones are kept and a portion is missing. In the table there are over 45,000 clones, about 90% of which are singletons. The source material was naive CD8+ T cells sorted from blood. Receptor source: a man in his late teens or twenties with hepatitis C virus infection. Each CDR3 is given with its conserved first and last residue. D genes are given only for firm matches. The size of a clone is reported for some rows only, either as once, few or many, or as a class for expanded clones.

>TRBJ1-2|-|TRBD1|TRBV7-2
TGTGCCAGCAGCTTCGGGACAGGGATTGGCTACACCTTC
CASSFGTGIGYTF
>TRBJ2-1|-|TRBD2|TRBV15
TGTGCCCCCCGGGGGACTAGCGGGACGTCCCCCAATGAGCAGTTCTTC
CAPRGTSGTSPNEQFF
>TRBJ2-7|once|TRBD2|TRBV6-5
TGTGCCAGCAGTGATCGGGGACTAGGCTACGAGCAGTACTTC
CASSDRGLGYEQYF
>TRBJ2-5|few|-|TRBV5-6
TGTGCCAGCAGCTTGGTGATAGCGAAGTACCAAGAGACCCAGTACTTC
CASSLVIAKYQETQYF
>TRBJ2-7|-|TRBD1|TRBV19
TGTGCCAGTAGCCCAGGGGGCTTTGTCTACGAGCAGTACTTC
CASSPGGFVYEQYF
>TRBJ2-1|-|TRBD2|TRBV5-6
TGTGCCAGCAGCTTGGGTAGCGGGAGGCGCTATGAGCAGTTCTTC
CASSLGSGRRYEQFF
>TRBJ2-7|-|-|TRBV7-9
TGTGCCAGCGGCGGACAGACCTACGAGCAGTACTTC
CASGGQTYEQYF
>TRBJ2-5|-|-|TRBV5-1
TGCGCCAGCAGCTCAGGGGCCCGGGGAGAGGAGACCCAGTACTTC
CASSSGARGEETQYF
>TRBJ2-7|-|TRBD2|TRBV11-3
TGTGCCAGCAGCCCCGGACTAGCGGGAGCCGGCGAGCAGTACTTC
CASSPGLAGAGEQYF
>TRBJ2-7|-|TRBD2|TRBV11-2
TGTGCCAGCAGCCCCCCCCCACTAGCGGGAGTTGGTTACGAGCAGTACTTC
CASSPPPLAGVGYEQYF
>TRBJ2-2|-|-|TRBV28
TGTGCCAGCAGTTTAGCGGGGAACACCGGGGAGCTGTTTTTT
CASSLAGNTGELFF
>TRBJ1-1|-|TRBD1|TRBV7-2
TGTGCCAGCAGCTCGTCAGGGGGGCGAGCTTTGAACACTGAAGCTTTCTTT
CASSSSGGRALNTEAFF
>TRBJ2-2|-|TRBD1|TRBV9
TGTGCCAGCAGCCTAAGCAAGGGGGGACAGGGGATAACCGGGGAGCTGTTTTTT
CASSLSKGGQGITGELFF
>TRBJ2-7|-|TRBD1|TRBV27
TGTGCCAGCAGCCACAGGGGGAACGAGCAGTACTTC
CASSHRGNEQYF
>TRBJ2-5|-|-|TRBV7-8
TGTGCCAGCAGGTTAGACACGGGGCAAGAGACCCAGTACTTC
CASRLDTGQETQYF
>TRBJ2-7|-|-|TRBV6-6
TGTGCCAGCAGTTACTCGTCGCAGGCTCACGAGCAGTACTTC
CASSYSSQAHEQYF
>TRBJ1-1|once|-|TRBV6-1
TGTGCCAGCAGGGTCCGTACGGACACTGAAGCTTTCTTT
CASRVRTDTEAFF
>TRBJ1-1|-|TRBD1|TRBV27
TGTGCCAGCAGTTTAACATTGGGCCGTGACAGGGAAGACACTGAAGCTCTCTTT
CASSLTLGRDREDTEALF
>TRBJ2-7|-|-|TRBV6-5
TGTGCCAGCAGTCTCGAGGGGGGGGTCGAGCAGTACTTC
CASSLEGGVEQYF
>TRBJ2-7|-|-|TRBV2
TGTGCCAGCATGGAGGAGAACTACGAGCAGTACTTC
CASMEENYEQYF
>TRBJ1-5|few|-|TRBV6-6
TGTGCCAGCAGTCCAGCCGGGTATCAGCCCCAGCATTTT
CASSPAGYQPQHF
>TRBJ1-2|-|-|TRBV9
TGTGCCAGCAGCGGGGCCCATGGCTACACCTTC
CASSGAHGYTF
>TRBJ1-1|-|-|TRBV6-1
TGTGCCAGCAGCCTCGTAGATGAAGCTTTCTTT
CASSLVDEAFF
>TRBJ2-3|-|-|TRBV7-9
TGTGCCAGCAGTCTGGGGGGGCTAGCAGAGACAGATACGCAGTATTTT
CASSLGGLAETDTQYF
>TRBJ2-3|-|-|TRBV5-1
TGCGCCAGCAGCTTGGAAGCTCAGACTAGCACAGATACGCAGTATTTT
CASSLEAQTSTDTQYF
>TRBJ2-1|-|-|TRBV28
TGTGCCAGCAGTTTATTCCGGGACTACAATGAGCAGTTCTTC
CASSLFRDYNEQFF
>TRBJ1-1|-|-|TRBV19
TGTGCCAGTAGTGCCCGGACAGCATCCTTTGAAGCTTTCTTT
CASSARTASFEAFF
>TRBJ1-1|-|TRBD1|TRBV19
TGTGCCAGTAGTATAGATTTGCGGGACAGGTGGGGCACTGAAGCTTTCTTT
CASSIDLRDRWGTEAFF
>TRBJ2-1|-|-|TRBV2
TGTGCCAGCAGTGAAGCCCCGAATGAGCAGTTCTTC
CASSEAPNEQFF
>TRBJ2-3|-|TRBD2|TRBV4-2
TGTGCCAGCAGCCCGGGGACTAGCGCTAACACAGATACGCAGTATTTT
CASSPGTSANTDTQYF
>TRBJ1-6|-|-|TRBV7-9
TGTGCCAGCAGATCAGGGAATTCACCCCTCCACTTT
CASRSGNSPLHF
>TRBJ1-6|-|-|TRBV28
TGTGCCAGCAGTTTGGGGGGATCTGCACCCCTCCACTTT
CASSLGGSAPLHF
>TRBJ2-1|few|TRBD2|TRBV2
TGTGCCAGCAGGACTAGCGGGGGGGTGAATGAGCAGTTCTTC
CASRTSGGVNEQFF
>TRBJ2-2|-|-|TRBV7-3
TGTGCCAGCAGCCCACTAGGAGGTGGCGGGGAGCTGTTTTTT
CASSPLGGGGELFF
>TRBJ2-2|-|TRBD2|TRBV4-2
TGTGCCAGCAGCCATGCTTCGGTCGGGAGGGACCCCGGGGAGCTGTTTTTT
CASSHASVGRDPGELFF
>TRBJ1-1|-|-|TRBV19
TGTGCCAGTAGTATAGATCTAACCACTGAAGCTTTCTTT
CASSIDLTTEAFF
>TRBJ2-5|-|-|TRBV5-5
TGTGCCAGCAGCGAGCAAGAGACCCAGTACTTC
CASSEQETQYF
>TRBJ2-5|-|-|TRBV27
TGTGCCAGCAGTTTGACCGGGGGTTCGGAGACCCAGTACTTC
CASSLTGGSETQYF